This T cell receptor beta chain was identified during a study of blood T cell repertoires in COVID-19. Profiling relied on immunoSEQ multiplex PCR, and the TCRdb table lists in-frame clones only, not all of them. In the table there are 400,000 to 450,000 clones, approximately 90% of which are singletons. The V and J ends lost 8 bases and 7 bases respectively, with 9 bases between them. There are 12 residues in the CDR3. Germline V lookup: CDR1 LNHDA, CDR2 SQIVND (reference sequence). This clone was recorded a few times. The sequence came from a man aged 18 to 29 with COVID-19, enrolled during active disease. This chain connects TRBV19 to TRBJ1-6, with D perhaps TRBD1 (5 bases). The sequencing input was peripheral blood. CDR3 nucleotide sequence: TGTGCCAGTTTCTCAGGGAATTCACCCCTCCACTTT. Translating it yields CASFSGNSPLHF.